The rows below give T cell receptor beta chains drawn from one sample of a study of shared clonotypes between healthy human individuals. Assay: immunoSEQ multiplex PCR; the TCRdb copy retains only in-frame clones and omits some. The sample lists about 1.5 million clones; approximately 97% were seen once. The specimen was naive CD4+ T cells sorted from blood. The receptors stem from a man aged 30 to 39 in good health. The CDR3 runs from the conserved cysteine through the conserved F or W. D genes are given only for firm matches.

TRBJ2-7 TRBD2 TRBV4-3 CASSVIRGDSYEQYF TGCGCCAGCAGCGTCATTCGGGGGGACTCCTACGAGCAGTACTTC
TRBJ1-2 NA TRBV5-1 CASSLGHVGGYTF TGCGCCAGCAGCCTCGGACATGTGGGAGGCTACACCTTC
TRBJ2-3 NA TRBV5-1 CASSLVQLTDTQYF TGCGCCAGCAGCTTGGTACAGCTCACAGATACGCAGTATTTT
TRBJ1-5 NA TRBV28 CASSSSGSAGGQPQHF TGTGCCAGCAGTTCCTCCGGCTCAGCGGGAGGTCAGCCCCAGCATTTT
TRBJ2-7 NA TRBV6-6 CASRSLYEQYF TGTGCCAGCAGGTCCCTCTACGAGCAGTACTTC
TRBJ2-3 NA TRBV5-1 CASSLVGGPSTDTQYF TGCGCCAGCAGCTTAGTTGGCGGGCCTAGCACAGATACGCAGTATTTT
TRBJ2-1 NA TRBV6-5 CASSYVRRGHEQFF TGTGCCAGCAGTTACGTGAGGAGGGGCCATGAGCAGTTCTTC
TRBJ2-5 TRBD1 TRBV18 CASSLTRDSFQETQYF TGTGCCAGCTCACTAACCCGGGACAGCTTCCAAGAGACCCAGTACTTC
TRBJ1-1 NA TRBV29-1 CSGLGPQGTEAFF TGCAGCGGCCTCGGGCCCCAGGGGACTGAAGCTTTCTTT
TRBJ2-2 NA TRBV10-1 CASKSGNTGELFF TGCGCCAGCAAGTCCGGGAACACCGGGGAGCTGTTTTTT
TRBJ2-3 NA TRBV19 CASSMVSVTDTQYF TGTGCCAGTAGTATGGTCAGCGTGACAGATACGCAGTATTTT
TRBJ1-1 NA TRBV7-9 CASSLASPGPEAFF TGTGCCAGCAGCTTAGCCTCTCCGGGACCTGAAGCTTTCTTT
TRBJ1-5 NA TRBV27 CASSLYRPGQPQHF TGTGCCAGCAGTTTATACAGGCCTGGTCAGCCCCAGCATTTT
TRBJ2-1 TRBD2 TRBV11-3 CASSSGGSSYNEQFF TGTGCCAGCAGCTCTGGCGGGAGCTCCTACAATGAGCAGTTCTTC
TRBJ2-2 NA TRBV5-8 CASSLTGRNTGELFF TGTGCCAGCAGCTTGACAGGGAGGAACACCGGGGAGCTGTTTTTT
TRBJ2-7 NA TRBV5-4 CASSSGPGQSYEQYF TGTGCCAGCAGCTCGGGGCCGGGGCAGTCCTACGAGCAGTACTTC
TRBJ2-2 NA TRBV10-1 CASSENRGGGTGELFF TGCGCCAGCAGTGAAAACAGGGGGGGAGGTACCGGGGAGCTGTTTTTT